These 32 T cell receptor beta chains were sequenced from one sample in a study of immune cell composition in non-small cell lung cancer. Only in-frame clones appear in the TCRdb table, and some are missing; sequencing was by immunoSEQ multiplex PCR. The table has about 10,000 clones, approximately 64% seen once. The sequencing input was lung tumor tissue. The receptors here all came from a human donor with non-small cell lung cancer.

The rearrangement links TRBV6-4 to TRBJ2-7, with D possibly matching TRBD2 (6 bases). The CDR3 consists of 15 residues. Trimming pared 6 bases from V and 0 bases from J, leaving 15 bases between. Germline V gene sequence: CDR1 MRHNA, CDR2 SNTAGT. The CDR3 nucleotides read TGTGCCAGCAGGGAGGGAGTGGACAACTCCTACGAGCAGTACTTC. Translated: CASREGVDNSYEQYF.

This chain uses TRBV6-1 with TRBJ2-3; D possibly corresponds to TRBD1 (5 bases). Trimming pared 6 bases from V and 4 bases from J, leaving 17 bases between. This CDR3 is 15 amino acids long. Germline CDR1 is MNHNS and CDR2 is SASEGT. The CDR3 loop is CASRSQGVSSDTQYF. The CDR3 DNA reads TGTGCCAGCAGGTCTCAGGGCGTCAGTTCAGATACGCAGTATTTT.

This clone was recorded only once. The J gene is TRBJ1-1, the V gene TRBV4-1; 12 bases map to TRBD1. V shed 3 bases, J shed 2 bases, and the junction held 10 bases outside the gene matches. The germline CDR1 and CDR2 sequences are MGHRA and YSYEKL. CDR3 length equals 18 residues. The CDR3: CASSHNKGTGGINTEAFF. DNA for the CDR3: TGCGCCAGCAGCCATAACAAAGGGACAGGGGGCATAAACACTGAAGCTTTCTTT.

V is TRBV12-5 and J is TRBJ1-1; the match to TRBD1 covers 11 bases. This CDR3 is 17 amino acids long. CDR1 and CDR2 (germline): LGHNT, FRNRAP. The junction had 13 bases not matched to a gene; V was cut back by 7 bases and J by 3 bases. CDR3: CASALRTGGWGDTEAFF. The CDR3 DNA reads TGTGCTAGTGCCCTACGGACAGGGGGCTGGGGGGACACTGAAGCTTTCTTT.

This clone was counted a few times. V gene TRBV27 combines with J gene TRBJ1-1; D gene unclear. Per germline, CDR1 MNHEY and CDR2 SMNVEV (reference sequence). There are 14 residues in the CDR3. Trimming stripped 5 bases from V and 1 base from J, with 11 bases between. CDR3 region: CASSDRTGNTEAFF. Here the CDR3 DNA reads TGTGCCAGCAGTGACCGGACGGGGAACACTGAAGCTTTCTTT.

The chain is built from TRBV11-2 and TRBJ2-2; D possibly corresponds to TRBD1 (6 bases). The CDR3 extends over 13 amino acids. V was pared by 1 base and J by 7 bases, with 7 bases between. Germline-derived CDR1 and CDR2 are SGHAT and FQNNGV. For the CDR3, the DNA is TGTGCCAGCAGCTTAGCAGGGGTCGGGGAGCTGTTTTTT. Residues: CASSLAGVGELFF. The complete variable domain, with remaining parts taken from reference TRBV11-2 and TRBJ2-2, reads EAGVAQSPRYKIIEKRQSVAFWCNPISGHATLYWYQQILGQGPKLLIQFQNNGVVDDSQLPKDRFSAERLKGVDSTLKIQPAKLEDSAVYLCASSLAGVGELFFGEGSRLTVL.

The V and J genes are TRBV6-6 and TRBJ2-3; maybe TRBD2 (7 bases). The CDR3 consists of 14 residues. CDR1 and CDR2 from the germline V gene are MNHNY and SVGAGI (reference sequence). The V and J ends lost 8 bases and 0 bases respectively, with 12 bases between them. The CDR3 here is CASARGQSTDTQYF. The CDR3 DNA sequence: TGTGCCAGCGCGCGGGGGCAGAGCACAGATACGCAGTATTTT.

This clone was seen once. V gene TRBV28 combines with J gene TRBJ1-2; D call uncertain. Between the trimmed V and J ends, which lost 1 base and 2 bases, there was a span of 8 bases. The CDR3 totals 14 residues. In germline, CDR1 is MDHEN, CDR2 SYDVKM. DNA for the CDR3: TGTGCCAGCAGTTTATCACCCAAGAACTATGGCTACACCTTC. It specifies CASSLSPKNYGYTF.

The chain has TRBV28 and TRBJ1-2; D is unclear. Germline assignment: CDR1 MDHEN and CDR2 SYDVKM. This CDR3 contains 14 residues. Trimming took off 6 bases at V and 1 base at J, with 12 bases between the two ends. CDR3: CASRTLGINYGYTF. The CDR3 bases are TGTGCCAGCAGGACGCTTGGGATTAACTATGGCTACACCTTC.

The chain couples TRBV4-2 to TRBJ1-2; 8 nucleotides match TRBD1. The germline CDR1 and CDR2 sequences are LGHNA and YNFKEQ. The length of the CDR3 is 14 residues. Trimming removed 4 bases from V and 4 bases from J; junction bases left unmatched: 5. The CDR3 spells CASSPGTGAYGYTF. The CDR3 DNA is TGTGCCAGCAGCCCCGGGACAGGTGCCTATGGCTACACCTTC.

This clone was counted a few times. The chain is built from TRBV27 and TRBJ1-5; 9 nucleotides agree with TRBD1. The CDR3 consists of 16 residues. J was trimmed by 7 bases and V by 3 bases; bases with no gene match: 10. Germline V gives CDR1 MNHEY, CDR2 SMNVEV (reference sequence). In nucleotides, the CDR3 is TGTGCCAGCAGTTTGGATGGCGGACAGGGGCGGCAGCCCCAGCATTTT. This sequence encodes CASSLDGGQGRQPQHF.

The CDR3 DNA sequence: TGTGCCAGCAGGGTACAGGGGATTAATGAAAAACTGTTTTTT. Its protein is CASRVQGINEKLFF. V usage is TRBV2 and J usage is TRBJ1-4, with 7 bases identical to TRBD1. In germline, CDR1 is SNHLY, CDR2 FYNNEI. The CDR3 spans 14 residues. Trimming removed 6 bases from V and 4 bases from J; junction bases left unmatched: 5. Looking up the rest from reference TRBV2 and TRBJ1-4 gives the full variable domain: EPEVTQTPSHQVTQMGQEVILRCVPISNHLYFYWYRQILGQKVEFLVSFYNNEISEKSEIFDDQFSVERPDGSNFTLKIRSTKLEDSAMYFCASRVQGINEKLFFGSGTQLSVL.

This clone turned up a few times. J is TRBJ1-6 and V is TRBV28; 7 bases are a match to TRBD1. The CDR3 consists of 15 residues. Looked up from germline, CDR1 is MDHEN and CDR2 is SYDVKM. With V trimmed by 5 bases and J by 4 bases, 5 bases remained unmatched. The CDR3 loop reads CASSRLTGYNSPLHF. The CDR3 nucleotides are TGTGCCAGCAGTCGTCTGACAGGGTATAATTCACCCCTCCACTTT.

This clone was counted between two and nine times. The chain carries TRBV9 and TRBJ2-2; TRBD2 agrees at 10 bases. CDR1 is SGDLS and CDR2 is YYNGEE in the germline V gene. This CDR3 comprises 14 residues. V shed 5 bases and J 7 bases; nucleotides not matched to a gene: 5. The CDR3 nucleotides read TGTGCCAGCAGGAGCGGGGGGGCCCTCGGGGAGCTGTTTTTT. Translated, it gives CASRSGGALGELFF. Complete variable domain (other parts from reference TRBV9 and TRBJ2-2): DSGVTQTPKHLITATGQRVTLRCSPRSGDLSVYWYQQSLDQGLQFLIQYYNGEERAKGNILERFSAQQFPDLHSELNLSSLELGDSALYFCASRSGGALGELFFGEGSRLTVL.

Turning to this clone: A junction boundary mismatches the germline segment, possibly from a read error. The V gene is TRBV7-9, the J gene TRBJ2-1, with D perhaps TRBD1 or TRBD2 (6 bases each). This CDR3 comprises 15 residues. Germline values: CDR1 SEHNR, CDR2 FQNEAQ (reference sequence). CDR3 sequence reads: CAGRPGALSYNEQFF. The CDR3 DNA reads as TGTGCCGGCAGACCGGGGGCCCTCTCCTACAATGAGCAGTTCTTC.

This clone was seen a handful of times. The chain is built from TRBV5-6 and TRBJ1-1; D call uncertain. V was trimmed by 0 bases and J by 7 bases, leaving 7 bases between them. CDR3 size: 12 residues. Germline CDR1 and CDR2: SGHDT and YYEEEE. Written as DNA, the CDR3 is TGTGCCAGCAGCTTGGCTTGGAGTGAAGCTTTCTTT. Amino acid sequence: CASSLAWSEAFF.

By sample fraction, this clone is medium-sized. The V call is TRBV4-1, the J call TRBJ1-6; D is possibly TRBD1 (5 bases). The CDR3 extends over 14 amino acids. Germline CDR1 reads MGHRA; CDR2 reads YSYEKL. Between the trimmed V and J ends, which lost 1 base and 9 bases, there was a span of 10 bases. The CDR3 DNA is TGCGCCAGCAGCCAAGCGCAGGGCGGTTCACCCCTCCACTTT. Translating gives CASSQAQGGSPLHF.

The V and J genes are TRBV7-2 and TRBJ2-7, with 8 bases matching TRBD1. Trimming took 5 bases from V and 0 from J; bases not matched to a gene: 15. Germline CDR1 reads SGHTA; CDR2 reads FQGNSA. The CDR3 is made up of 18 amino acids. CDR3 sequence reads: CTSSRIRTTGVSSYEQYF. The CDR3 bases are TGTACCAGCAGCCGGATTCGGACGACAGGGGTAAGCTCCTACGAGCAGTACTTC.

V gene TRBV2 combines with J gene TRBJ2-7; D possibly matches TRBD1 or TRBD2 (5 bases each). Trimming left V 8 bases short and J 2 bases short, with 19 bases between. Germline V gene lookup returns CDR1 SNHLY and CDR2 FYNNEI. This CDR3 comprises 15 residues. This CDR3 reads CASLTGAPLAYEQYF. The CDR3 region has the DNA TGTGCCAGCCTGACCGGGGCCCCACTAGCCTACGAGCAGTACTTC.

J is TRBJ1-6 and V is TRBV7-2, with no clear D. The CDR3 spans 15 residues. Germline lookup yields CDR1 SGHTA and CDR2 FQGNSA. V shed 1 base and J shed 2 bases, with 6 bases lying between them. CDR3 in DNA: TGTGCCAGCAGCTTAGGGGATCCCTATAATTCACCCCTCCACTTT. Protein: CASSLGDPYNSPLHF.

V and J are TRBV29-1 and TRBJ2-1; D is tentatively TRBD1 or TRBD2 (6 bases each). The CDR3 covers 13 residues. The ends were cut back, 7 bases at V and 8 bases at J, with 18 bases in the middle. Per germline, CDR1 SQVTM and CDR2 ANQGSEA. In DNA, the CDR3 is TGCAGCGCGAGCTGGAGGGGGGTCGATGAGCAGTTCTTC. Its protein product is CSASWRGVDEQFF.

V is TRBV27 and J is TRBJ2-1; 7 nucleotides match TRBD1. This CDR3 is 13 amino acids long. V shed 4 bases and J 8 bases; nucleotides not matched to a gene: 5. The germline gives CDR1 MNHEY, CDR2 SMNVEV (reference sequence). CDR3 in DNA: TGTGCCAGCAGTTCGACAGGGTCCGATGAGCAGTTCTTC. It encodes CASSSTGSDEQFF.

This sequence joins TRBV6-1 and TRBJ2-7; possible D gene TRBD2, 6 bases. Trimming stripped 4 bases from V and 1 base from J, with 11 bases between. Germline V gene data show CDR1 as MNHNS and CDR2 as SASEGT. The CDR3 consists of 14 residues. CDR3 sequence: CASSGRGRSYEQYF. Here the CDR3 DNA reads TGTGCCAGCAGTGGGAGGGGAAGGTCCTACGAGCAGTACTTC.

This clone has a handful of counts. The chain combines TRBV7-2 with TRBJ2-7; 7 nucleotides line up with TRBD2. The CDR3 runs to 13 residues. Trimming at V came to 5 bases and at J to 3 bases, leaving 4 bases not matched to a gene. Germline CDR1 and CDR2: SGHTA and FQGNSA. The DNA of the CDR3 is TGTGCCAGCAGCACGGGGACTAACTACGAGCAGTACTTC. Amino acids: CASSTGTNYEQYF.

In its sample, this clone was seen a few times. The rearrangement joins TRBV5-1 to TRBJ2-5; perhaps TRBD1 as D (5 bases). Trimming removed 3 bases at V and 4 bases at J, with 7 bases between. CDR1 is SGHRS, CDR2 YFSETQ, per germline. CDR3 length: 12 amino acids. Written as DNA, the CDR3 is TGCGCCAGCAGCTCTGACAGAGAGACCCAGTACTTC. It encodes CASSSDRETQYF.

The chain couples TRBV6-5 to TRBJ2-2; D is ambiguous. Germline values: CDR1 MNHEY, CDR2 SVGAGI. The CDR3 runs to 14 residues. Trimming took off 6 bases at V and 1 base at J, with 9 bases between the two ends. The CDR3 nucleotides are TGTGCCAGCAGGGGCGCAGGGAACACCGGGGAGCTGTTTTTT. Translating gives CASRGAGNTGELFF.

The chain uses TRBV7-2 and TRBJ2-1, with TRBD1 matching 7 bases. CDR3 length equals 16 residues. V dropped 5 bases and J dropped 3; count of bases not matched to a gene: 10. Germline V gene lookup returns CDR1 SGHTA and CDR2 FQGNSA. The CDR3 DNA reads as TGTGCCAGCAGCATCAACAGGGGAATAAACTACAATGAGCAGTTCTTC. Amino acids: CASSINRGINYNEQFF.

Only one count was recorded for this clone. The J gene is TRBJ2-6, the V gene TRBV7-9; D perhaps matches TRBD1 (6 bases). Germline CDR1 and CDR2: SEHNR and FQNEAQ (reference sequence). This CDR3 has 16 residues. The V end lost 3 bases, the J end lost 2 bases, and 11 bases lay between the germline ends. The chain's CDR3 is CASSLTGRPGANVLTF. DNA for the CDR3: TGTGCCAGCAGCTTGACAGGTAGACCTGGGGCCAACGTCCTGACTTTC.

The chain recombines TRBV2 with TRBJ1-1; D unclear. The CDR3 length is 11 residues. The germline gives CDR1 SNHLY, CDR2 FYNNEI. V gave up 5 bases and J gave up 1 base, with 2 bases separating them. CDR3 amino acids: CASSRNTEAFF. CDR3 coding DNA: TGTGCCAGCAGTAGGAACACTGAAGCTTTCTTT.

The chain links TRBV2 to TRBJ1-4; the match to TRBD1 covers 7 bases. CDR3 length: 14 residues. The germline V gene encodes CDR1 SNHLY and CDR2 FYNNEI. The J segment lost 8 bases and the V segment lost 5 bases, leaving 8 bases of the junction unmatched. The DNA of the CDR3 is TGTGCCAGCAGTAAGGGACAGCTATTAGAAAAACTGTTTTTT. It encodes CASSKGQLLEKLFF.

This sequence joins TRBV5-1 and TRBJ2-5, with a tentative D call TRBD2 (6 bases). Trimming removed 0 bases at V and 2 bases at J, with 11 bases between. This CDR3 contains 15 residues. Germline V gives CDR1 SGHRS, CDR2 YFSETQ. The CDR3 reads CASSLGTSWQETQYF. The CDR3 DNA follows: TGCGCCAGCAGCTTGGGTACTAGCTGGCAAGAGACCCAGTACTTC.

The chain links TRBV19 to TRBJ1-1; 7 bases are shared with TRBD1. This CDR3 is 18 amino acids long. Trimming cost V 5 bases and J 2 bases; bases outside gene matches: 17. Germline V gene lookup returns CDR1 LNHDA and CDR2 SQIVND (reference sequence). The CDR3 spells CASSVRRSRTGANTEAFF. Here the CDR3 DNA reads TGTGCCAGTAGTGTAAGGAGATCGAGGACAGGCGCCAACACTGAAGCTTTCTTT.